This T cell receptor beta chain was identified during a study of OX40 agonist ivuxolimab in advanced cancers. Study in general: Those treated in dose escalation had hepatocellular carcinoma, melanoma, renal cell cancer or head and neck cancer. Study-level findings and limits: Researchers did not determine the expanded peripheral T cells' antigen specificity.

TCRdb keeps only in-frame clones here, not all; method: immunoSEQ multiplex PCR. The table records 6,400 or so clones, 60% to 85% of them present only once. With respect to this clone: Its specificity is not known.

Germline loops: CDR1 MDHEN, CDR2 SYDVKM. V shed 3 bases and J shed 3 bases, with 12 bases lying between them. This CDR3 comprises 14 residues. At cycle 4 day 1, cycle 7 day 1, and baseline, blood was sampled. Sequenced here: CD4+ or CD8+ T cells sorted from blood, sampled in a trial of the OX40 agonist ivuxolimab. V and J are TRBV28 and TRBJ2-7; a weak D match, TRBD2 (6 bases). This sequence was found in an adult with an advanced solid tumor such as melanoma, head and neck, liver or kidney cancer. The CDR3 is CASSFDGGIYEQYF. The CDR3 DNA sequence: TGTGCCAGCAGTTTCGACGGCGGGATCTACGAGCAGTACTTC.